The sequence of this T cell receptor beta chain was determined in a study of blood T cell repertoires in COVID-19. Study-level information: Sites in the United States, Italy and Spain provided acute and convalescent COVID-19 samples. T cells, B-cell-depleted T cells, or PBMCs supplied cDNA or gDNA.

The CDR3 has 12 amino acids. Germline V gene data show CDR1 as SEHNR and CDR2 as FQNEAQ (reference sequence). V was pared by 0 bases and J by 8 bases, with 4 bases between. Authors' analysis steps: Nucleated cell number was recorded as an estimate derived from reference gene primer amplification. Only in-frame clones appear in the TCRdb table, and some are missing; sequencing was by immunoSEQ multiplex PCR. Clonal size and the V and J genes are those of that table, whereas D and trimming came from the DNA. This table holds around 42,000 clones, about 86% found once. The source material was peripheral blood. This receptor was obtained from a man between 70 and 80 years old with acute or convalescent COVID-19. The genes are TRBV7-9 and TRBJ2-2; D is unclear. As DNA, the CDR3 is TGTGCCAGCAGCTTAGCTGAGGGGGAGCTGTTTTTT. This sequence encodes CASSLAEGELFF.